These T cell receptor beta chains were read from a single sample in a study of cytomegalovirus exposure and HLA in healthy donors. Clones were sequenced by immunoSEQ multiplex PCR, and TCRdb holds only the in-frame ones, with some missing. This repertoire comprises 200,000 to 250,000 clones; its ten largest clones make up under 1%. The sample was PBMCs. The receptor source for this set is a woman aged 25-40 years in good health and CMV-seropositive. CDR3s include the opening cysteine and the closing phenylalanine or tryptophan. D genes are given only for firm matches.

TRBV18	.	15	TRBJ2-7	CASSPRSSGAYEQYF	TGTGCCAGCTCACCACGTAGCTCAGGGGCCTACGAGCAGTACTTC
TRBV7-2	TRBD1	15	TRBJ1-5	CASSPWGQGNQPQHF	TGTGCCAGCAGCCCATGGGGACAGGGCAATCAGCCCCAGCATTTT
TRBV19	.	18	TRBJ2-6	CASQTVQGHLTGANVLTF	TGTGCCAGCCAAACCGTACAGGGCCATCTCACTGGGGCCAACGTCCTGACTTTC
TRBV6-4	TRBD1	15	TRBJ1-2	CASRKAQGESYGYTF	TGTGCCAGCAGGAAGGCACAGGGGGAAAGTTATGGCTACACCTTC
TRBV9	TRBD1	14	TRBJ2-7	CASSARTGDYEQYF	TGTGCCAGCAGCGCCCGGACAGGGGACTACGAGCAGTACTTC
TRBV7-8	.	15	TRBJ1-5	CASSLYLISNQPQHF	TGTGCCAGCAGCTTATACTTGATTAGCAATCAGCCCCAGCATTTT
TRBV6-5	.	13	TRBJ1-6	CASSERYNSPLHF	TGTGCCAGCAGTGAACGGTATAATTCACCCCTCCACTTT
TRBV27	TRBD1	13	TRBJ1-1	CASRLRGRAEAFF	TGTGCCAGCAGGTTAAGGGGGCGCGCTGAAGCTTTCTTT
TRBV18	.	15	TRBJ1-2	CASSPNDLRGDGYTF	TGTGCCAGCTCACCCAATGACCTCAGGGGAGATGGCTACACCTTC
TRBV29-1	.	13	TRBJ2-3	CSVVGAGTDTQYF	TGCAGCGTTGTTGGCGCAGGTACAGATACGCAGTATTTT
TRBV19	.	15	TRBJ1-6	CASRYRGGESSPLHF	TGTGCCAGTAGGTATAGGGGGGGCGAGAGTTCACCCCTCCACTTT
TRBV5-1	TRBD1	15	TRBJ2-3	CASSLEQGNTDTQYF	TGCGCCAGCAGCTTGGAACAGGGGAACACAGATACGCAGTATTTT
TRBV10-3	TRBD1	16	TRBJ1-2	CAISKGQEFNLGGYTF	TGTGCCATCAGCAAGGGACAGGAGTTCAATTTAGGTGGCTACACCTTC
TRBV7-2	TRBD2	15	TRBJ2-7	CASSPRAGGPYEQYF	TGTGCCAGCAGCCCTAGAGCGGGAGGGCCCTACGAGCAGTACTTC
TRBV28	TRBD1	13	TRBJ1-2	CASSWTGPYGYTF	TGTGCCAGCAGTTGGACAGGGCCCTATGGCTACACCTTC
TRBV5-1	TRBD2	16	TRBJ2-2	CASSPGLAVNTGELFF	TGCGCCAGCAGCCCGGGACTAGCGGTGAACACCGGGGAGCTGTTTTTT
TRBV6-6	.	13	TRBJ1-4	CASSSPRPGKLFF	TGTGCCAGCAGTTCTCCCCGCCCCGGGAAACTGTTTTTT
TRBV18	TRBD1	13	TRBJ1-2	CASSPDRGNGYTF	TGTGCCAGCTCACCGGACAGGGGGAATGGCTACACCTTC
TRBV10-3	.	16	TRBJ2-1	CAISEGPAGAYNEQFF	TGTGCCATCAGTGAAGGACCCGCAGGGGCCTACAATGAGCAGTTCTTC
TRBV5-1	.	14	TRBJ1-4	CASSLGRGNEKLFF	TGCGCCAGCAGCTTGGGACGGGGGAATGAAAAACTGTTTTTT
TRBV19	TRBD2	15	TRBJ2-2	CASSVSGAGTGELFF	TGTGCCAGTAGTGTAAGCGGGGCCGGCACCGGGGAGCTGTTTTTT
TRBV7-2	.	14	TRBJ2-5	CASSPYSGQETQYF	TGTGCCAGCAGCCCGTACAGTGGACAAGAGACCCAGTACTTC
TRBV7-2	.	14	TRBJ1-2	CASSSQGSNYGYTF	TGTGCCAGCAGCTCCCAGGGATCTAACTATGGCTACACCTTC
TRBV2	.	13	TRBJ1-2	CASRGTYNYGYTF	TGTGCCAGCCGGGGGACCTATAACTATGGCTACACCTTC
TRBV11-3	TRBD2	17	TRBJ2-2	CASSLGLAGPGTGELFF	TGTGCCAGCAGCCTGGGACTAGCGGGCCCAGGCACCGGGGAGCTGTTTTTT
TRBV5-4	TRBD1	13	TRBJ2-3	CASSIQGPDTQYF	TGTGCCAGCAGCATACAGGGGCCAGATACGCAGTATTTT
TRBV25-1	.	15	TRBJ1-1	CASSEQIPGRTEAFF	TGTGCCAGCAGTGAACAAATCCCAGGGCGCACTGAAGCTTTCTTT
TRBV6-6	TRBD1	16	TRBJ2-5	CASSRAGTGGEETRYF	TGTGCCAGCAGTCGAGCCGGGACAGGGGGGGAGGAGACCCGGTACTTC
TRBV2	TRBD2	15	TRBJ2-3	CASSEGLARTDTQYF	TGTGCCAGCAGTGAGGGACTAGCGCGCACAGATACGCAGTATTTT
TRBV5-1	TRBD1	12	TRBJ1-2	CASSSGGWGYTF	TGCGCCAGCAGCTCAGGGGGCTGGGGCTACACCTTC
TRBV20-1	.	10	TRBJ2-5	CSASLETQYF	TGCAGTGCTAGCTTAGAGACCCAGTACTTC
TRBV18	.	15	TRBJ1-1	CASSPLDSGDTEAFF	TGTGCCAGCTCACCCTTGGACAGTGGGGACACTGAAGCTTTCTTT
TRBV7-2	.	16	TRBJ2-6	CASSLGYSSGANVLTF	TGTGCCAGCAGCTTAGGATACAGCTCTGGGGCCAACGTCCTGACTTTC
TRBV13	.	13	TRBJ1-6	CASSPRGNSPLHF	TGTGCCAGCAGCCCGAGGGGGAATTCACCCCTCCACTTT
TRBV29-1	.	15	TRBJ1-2	CSVEHTRLLGYGYTF	TGCAGCGTTGAACATACCCGACTCCTGGGCTATGGCTACACCTTC
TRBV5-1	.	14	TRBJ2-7	CASSSGTRSYEQYF	TGCGCCAGCAGCTCCGGGACTCGATCCTACGAGCAGTACTTC
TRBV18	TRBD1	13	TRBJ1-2	CATSAAGGLGYTF	TGTGCCACCTCAGCCGCAGGGGGGTTAGGCTACACCTTC
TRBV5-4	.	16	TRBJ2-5	CASSPRTLGQKETQYF	TGTGCCAGCAGCCCCCGAACCCTAGGACAGAAAGAGACCCAGTACTTC
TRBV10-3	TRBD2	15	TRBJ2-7	CAIKPGLADFYEQYF	TGTGCCATCAAACCCGGACTAGCGGATTTCTACGAGCAGTACTTC
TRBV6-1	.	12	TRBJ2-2	CFAGQITGELFF	TGTTTTGCGGGACAGATCACCGGGGAGCTGTTTTTT